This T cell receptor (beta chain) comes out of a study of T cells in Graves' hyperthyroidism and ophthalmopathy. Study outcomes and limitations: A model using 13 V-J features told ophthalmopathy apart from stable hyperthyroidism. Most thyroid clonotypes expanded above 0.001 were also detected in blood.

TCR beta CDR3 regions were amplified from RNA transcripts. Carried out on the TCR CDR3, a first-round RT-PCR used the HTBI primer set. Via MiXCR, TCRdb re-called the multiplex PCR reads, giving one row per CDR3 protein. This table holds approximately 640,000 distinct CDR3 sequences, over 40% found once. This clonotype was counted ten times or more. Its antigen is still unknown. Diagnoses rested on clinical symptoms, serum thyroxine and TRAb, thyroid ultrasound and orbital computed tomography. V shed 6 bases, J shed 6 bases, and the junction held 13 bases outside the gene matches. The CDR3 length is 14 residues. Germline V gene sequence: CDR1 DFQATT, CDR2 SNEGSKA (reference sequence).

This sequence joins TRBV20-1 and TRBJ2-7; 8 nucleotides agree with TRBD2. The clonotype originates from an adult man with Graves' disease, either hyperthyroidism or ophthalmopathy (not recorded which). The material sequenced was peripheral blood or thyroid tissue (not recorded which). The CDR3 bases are TGCAGTGCAAGTCAAGCGGGAGTTCCCTCCGAGCAGTACTTC. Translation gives CSASQAGVPSEQYF.